This T cell receptor beta chain was identified in a study of blood T cell repertoires in COVID-19. As for the study in general: The cDNA or gDNA used as material had been derived from T cells, B-cell-depleted T cells, or PBMCs.

V shed 7 bases and J shed 8 bases, with 14 bases lying between them. Germline CDR1 reads MNHEY; CDR2 reads SVGAGI. The length of the CDR3 is 13 residues. Donors in Cohort 3 counted as recovered after two negative PCRs, clearance, or symptom resolution. Authors' data handling: Quantification of nucleated cells was approximated via reference gene primer amplification. Profiling relied on immunoSEQ multiplex PCR, and the TCRdb table lists in-frame clones only, not all of them. V and J calls and clone size follow that table, whereas D and trimming were derived from the DNA. The sample contains about 300,000 clones, 75% to 90% of which appear only once.

The rearrangement links TRBV6-5 to TRBJ1-4; the D is unclear. Sequenced material: PBMCs or T cells enriched from blood (not recorded which). The receptor comes from a man in his 60s who had recovered from COVID-19. The CDR3: CASTVSTGEKLFF. CDR3 nucleotide sequence: TGTGCCAGCACGGTCAGCACGGGGGAAAAACTGTTTTTT.